Reported below is one T cell receptor beta chain. This clone was observed once. Its antigen remains undetermined. Base qualities are missing; no much larger clone stands one base away. The data derive from a study of cytomegalovirus exposure and HLA in healthy donors (dated by TCRdb to 2016 to 2017). Regarding the study in general: An earlier analysis of 587 of the donors reported 250 to 350 Gb of sequence data and about 120 million unique TCR beta sequences obtained from 150 million to 200 million T cells. An early release covering around 630 HLA-typed donors comprised around 300 gigabases of sequencing data and tens of millions of unique TCR sequences. Among the roughly 380 genotyped donors, approximately 77% belonged to the genetic ancestry cluster associated with self-reported Caucasian donors. The aim of the study was to test whether cataloging public T cell receptors could identify signatures of past pathogen exposure. Using immunosequencing, the study profiled T cell repertoires from 500 to 800 subjects and related those repertoires to cytomegalovirus serostatus. Along with the approximately 700-subject first cohort, a separate validation cohort of 120 different subjects was used. High-throughput TCR immunosequencing, statistical association of individual TCRs with disease status, and machine learning were combined to predict cytomegalovirus infection status. A later analysis re-examined previously published TCR beta repertoires from 600 to 700 donors and added high-resolution HLA genotyping to investigate patterns of TCR occurrence. In the later analysis, no new phenotypic data were used to find candidate immune exposures; instead, reliance was placed on TCR beta sequences and their occurrence across donors. To decide whether each TCR beta V gene segment behaved as functional or pseudogenic, an earlier analysis of nearly 600 of the donors relied on high-throughput TCR beta sequencing. Alongside the repertoire data, information on donor age, sex, ethnicity and CMV serostatus was compiled. A later genetic analysis took genome-wide SNP genotypes for about 65% of the 666 donors and used that subset as a discovery cohort. Every discovery cohort repertoire had been produced on one sequencing platform. HLA typing included class I and class II loci at four-digit resolution. The number of typed donors differed by locus: about 629-630 for A, B, C, DRB1 and DQB1; some 500 for DQA1; over 600 for DPA1; and about 470 for DPB1. About five DR-DQ haplotypes were treated as single units for association and clustering because of strong linkage in the cohort. Among some 400 genotyped donors of the cohort, an average of 235,054 unique TCR beta nucleotide sequences were sequenced per donor, roughly a sixth of them non-productive.

The paper's findings and limits, for the study overall: CMV serostatus was the only immune exposure information available for the cohort. A later analysis reported that several top co-occurrence clusters appeared linked to parvovirus B19, influenza, CMV and Epstein-Barr virus. In a later analysis, HLA-associated TCR beta chains were found to be more clonally expanded and to have lower generation probabilities than equally common non-associated chains. Cytomegalovirus status was reported to be diagnosed by the classifier with high specificity and sensitivity in both the original and validation cohorts. V-gene and J-gene trimming of TCR beta chains was associated with a missense DCLRE1C variant in a later genetic analysis, and the association was replicated in an independent cohort. A later analysis associated about 16,000 TCR beta sequences with specific HLA alleles at a false discovery rate of 0.05. The presence/absence analyses assumed that sequencing depth was roughly uniform across donors, and that assumption may not be true. The authors suggested that the approach could potentially be generalized to other disease states and immunological phenotypes. A total of fewer than 200 TCR beta chains were listed by the study as associated with cytomegalovirus. A cluster of highly shared sequence variants was judged likely to represent a technical artifact of the sequencing pipeline. Only TCR beta chains were sequenced in this cohort, and the absence of alpha or paired-chain data limited detectable features. According to a later analysis, most CMV-associated TCR beta chains appeared to be HLA-restricted, and the HLA associations seemed to be driven largely by CMV exposure. According to a later analysis, TCR association rates differed among HLA loci, with DRB1 alleles showing the most associated TCRs and HLA-C alleles showing the fewest. Correlated functional status among segregating V segments might be attributable to linkage disequilibrium, but an unknown experimental factor could not be ruled out. Most TCR sequences were seen in very few donors, while some public TCRs were found in many individuals. According to a later genetic analysis, donors in an Asian-associated ancestry cluster had fewer N-insertions in productive TCRs than the roughly 670-donor mean. The 87-base-pair reads could not distinguish some IMGT-functional V segments, including TRBV6-2 and TRBV6-3, so those segments were excluded. Because HLA typing was missing for some donors at each locus, association tests included only the typed subset. Assigning TCR associations to individual alleles was difficult when HLA alleles, especially DR and DQ, strongly co-occurred. Because counts were too low, approximately 15 rarely observed V segments, including chromosome 9 orphons, were excluded from the earlier analysis of some 540 of the donors. Broadly in line with IMGT annotations, most TCR beta V segments showed up in productive rearrangements about 87% or about 30% of the time in an earlier analysis of some 590 of the donors. A further reported finding was that TCR beta sequences accurately predicted the HLA-A and HLA-B alleles for most subjects in the first cohort. In vitro tests confirmed that three of the cytomegalovirus-associated TCR beta chains recognize cytomegalovirus antigens.

At the junction V is shortened by 11 bases and J by 7 bases; bases outside the gene matches: 8. The CDR3 holds 13 amino acids from the cysteine to the phenylalanine. Only CDR3 DNA remains: 39 bases, in frame from the first base. The germline V gene provides CDR1 LGHNA and CDR2 YNFKEQ. Library preparation was by the immunoSEQ multiplex PCR assay. The multiplex PCR relied on a mix of 60 forward primers for TCR Vbeta segments and 13 reverse primers for TCR Jbeta segments. A multiplex PCR assay on genomic DNA amplified the CDR3 region of rearranged TCR beta genes. Amplified TCR beta libraries were sequenced as 87-base-pair reads on the Illumina HiSeq System. The authors' analysis ran thus. A later analysis tallied approximately 87 million unique TCR beta chains across the 700 or so repertoires, and approximately 11 million of those chains were shared by two or more donors. Raw reads were error-corrected and collapsed into unique sequences by a nearest-neighbor algorithm in which closely related sequences were merged to remove PCR and sequencing errors. Alignment of CDR3 sequences to IMGT reference sequences was used to assign V, D and J gene segments. Each retained sequence needed at least a six-nucleotide match to both a V gene segment and a J gene segment. Rearrangements were called productive when the CDR3 lacked stop codons and stayed in frame with V and J; all others were non-productive. Following IMGT convention, CDR3 was defined as the stretch from the second conserved V-encoded cysteine up to the conserved J-encoded phenylalanine. The earlier analysis of roughly 590 of the donors excluded sequences that lacked an unambiguous match to a single V gene segment. In an earlier analysis of 587 of the donors, V segments were called functional above 56.7% productive rearrangements and were called segregating when the between-donor standard deviation exceeded 5%. A statistical classification framework was built for diagnosing cytomegalovirus status from the catalog of TCR beta chain sequences. In a later analysis, TCR nucleotide sequences were compared against IMGT/GENE-DB human TR gene sequences so that V and J genes could be assigned. Using the TCRdist pipeline, a later analysis assigned CDR3 sequences along with most-parsimonious VDJ recombination scenarios. In a later analysis, each TCR beta chain was defined by its CDR3 amino acid sequence together with its V-gene family, and reads lacking a unique V-gene family were excluded. To address suspected cross-contamination and a sequencing artifact, a later analysis removed approximately 600 highly shared, low-generation-probability nucleotide sequences. In a later analysis, a clonal expansion index was calculated for each public chain from normalized within-repertoire ranks of inferred template counts. In a later analysis, generation probabilities were computed with a VDJ recombination model fitted to out-of-frame rearrangements, and the resulting probabilities were checked against IGoR. Hypergeometric tests were used in a later analysis to score TCR-TCR, TCR-HLA and TCR-CMV co-occurrence, with a repertoire-size bias correction applied to the TCR pairs. To estimate false discovery rates, a later analysis permuted the HLA or CMV assignments 20 times. In a later analysis, co-occurring TCRs were grouped using DBSCAN, with TCRdist sequence similarity added in when clustering inside HLA-allele-positive subsets. Co-occurrence clustering excluded repertoires with fewer than 30,000 or more than 120,000 public chains, plus five with anomalous nucleotide sharing. Held by TCRdb, this immuneACCESS table contains in-frame sequences only and omits some clones. Under half of the omission traces to an unresolved V gene where checked; the cause of the rest is unknown. The DNA gave D and trimming, while V, J and clone size come from that table. This sample holds 95,000 to 120,000 clones; 70% to 85% were observed only once. In total, the top ten clones hold 2.5% of the sample.

The cohort consisted of 600 to 700 healthy bone marrow donors. Cohort members were all nominally healthy when sampled, although unrecorded immune exposures were likely present. The donor was CMV seronegative and belonged to the group of several hundred seronegative cohort members. A peripheral blood sample was provided by each donor, and peripheral blood mononuclear cells were used for TCR beta sequencing. The Qiagen DNeasy Blood Extraction Kit was used to extract genomic DNA from the blood cell samples. Here the chain combines TRBV4-2 and TRBJ2-1, with 10 bases in between that match TRBD1. The sequenced sample was PBMCs. This receptor was identified in a woman between 18 and 29 years old in good health and CMV-seronegative. The CDR3 amino acid sequence is: CAVRDRGVNEQFF. The nucleotides are TGTGCCGTCCGGGACAGGGGTGTGAATGAGCAGTTCTTC.